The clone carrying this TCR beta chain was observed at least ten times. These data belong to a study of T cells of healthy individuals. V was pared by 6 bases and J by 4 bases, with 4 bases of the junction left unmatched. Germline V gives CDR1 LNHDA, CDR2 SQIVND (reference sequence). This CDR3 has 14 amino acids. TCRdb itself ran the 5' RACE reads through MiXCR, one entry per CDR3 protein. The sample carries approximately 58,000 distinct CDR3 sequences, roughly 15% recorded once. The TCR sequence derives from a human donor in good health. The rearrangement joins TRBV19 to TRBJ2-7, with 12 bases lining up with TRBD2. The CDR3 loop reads CASRPTSGRYEQYF. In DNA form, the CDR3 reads TGTGCCAGTAGACCGACTAGCGGGAGATACGAGCAGTACTTC.